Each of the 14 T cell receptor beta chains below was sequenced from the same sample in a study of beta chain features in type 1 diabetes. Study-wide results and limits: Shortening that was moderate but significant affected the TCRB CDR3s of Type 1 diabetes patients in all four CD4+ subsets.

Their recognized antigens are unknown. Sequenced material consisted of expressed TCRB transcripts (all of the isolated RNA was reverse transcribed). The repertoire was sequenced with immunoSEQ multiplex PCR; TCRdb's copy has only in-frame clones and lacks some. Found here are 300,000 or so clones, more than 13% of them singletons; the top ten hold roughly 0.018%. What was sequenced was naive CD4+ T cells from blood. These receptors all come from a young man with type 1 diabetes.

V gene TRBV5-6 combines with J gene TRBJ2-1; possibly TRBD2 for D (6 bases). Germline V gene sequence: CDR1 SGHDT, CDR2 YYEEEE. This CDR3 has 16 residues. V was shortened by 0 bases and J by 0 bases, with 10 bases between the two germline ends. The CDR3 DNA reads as TGTGCCAGCAGCTTGGGGTGGGGAGGCTCCTACAATGAGCAGTTCTTC. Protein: CASSLGWGGSYNEQFF.

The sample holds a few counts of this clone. CDR3 coding DNA: TGTGCCAGCACCCAGGGAGGCCTCGGTGAGACCCAGTACTTC. It yields the protein CASTQGGLGETQYF. The V call is TRBV9, the J call TRBJ2-5; a possible D gene is TRBD2 (6 bases). Trimming pared 6 bases from V and 5 bases from J, leaving 17 bases between. CDR3 length: 14 amino acids. The germline CDR1 and CDR2 sequences are SGDLS and YYNGEE. The full variable domain, completed using reference TRBV9 and TRBJ2-5, is DSGVTQTPKHLITATGQRVTLRCSPRSGDLSVYWYQQSLDQGLQFLIQYYNGEERAKGNILERFSAQQFPDLHSELNLSSLELGDSALYFCASTQGGLGETQYFGPGTRLLVL.

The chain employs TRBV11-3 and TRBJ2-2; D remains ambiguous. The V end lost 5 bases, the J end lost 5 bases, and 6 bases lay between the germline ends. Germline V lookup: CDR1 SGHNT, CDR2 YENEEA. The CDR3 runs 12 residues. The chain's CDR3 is CASSTSTGELFF. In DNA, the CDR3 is TGTGCCAGCAGCACTTCAACCGGGGAGCTGTTTTTT.

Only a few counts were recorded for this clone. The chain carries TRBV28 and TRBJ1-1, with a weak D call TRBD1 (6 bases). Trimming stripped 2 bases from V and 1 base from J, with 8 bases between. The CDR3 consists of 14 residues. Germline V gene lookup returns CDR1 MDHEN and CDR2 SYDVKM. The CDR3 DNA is TGTGCCAGCAGTTTACCGGGACAGAACACTGAAGCTTTCTTT. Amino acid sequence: CASSLPGQNTEAFF. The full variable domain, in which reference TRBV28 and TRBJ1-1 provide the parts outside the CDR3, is DVKVTQSSRYLVKRTGEKVFLECVQDMDHENMFWYRQDPGLGLRLIYFSYDVKMKEKGDIPEGYSVSREKKERFSLILESASTNQTSMYLCASSLPGQNTEAFFGQGTRLTVV.

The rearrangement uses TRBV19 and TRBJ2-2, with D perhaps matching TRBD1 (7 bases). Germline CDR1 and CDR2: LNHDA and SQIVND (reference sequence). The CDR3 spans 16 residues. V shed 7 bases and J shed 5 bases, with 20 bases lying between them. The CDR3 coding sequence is TGTGCCAGTACCAGGGGGGTACGGCAGAGTACCGGGGAGCTGTTTTTT. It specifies CASTRGVRQSTGELFF.

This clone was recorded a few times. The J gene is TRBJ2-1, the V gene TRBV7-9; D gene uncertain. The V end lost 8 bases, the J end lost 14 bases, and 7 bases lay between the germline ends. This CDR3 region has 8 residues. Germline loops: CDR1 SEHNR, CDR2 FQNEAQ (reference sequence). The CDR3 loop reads CASPLKFF. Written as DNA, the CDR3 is TGTGCCAGCCCCCTAAAGTTCTTC.

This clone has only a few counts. The DNA of the CDR3 is TGTGCCAGCAGCCAAGCCTCGGGAATCAATGAGCAGTTCTTC. The encoded protein is CASSQASGINEQFF. V is TRBV11-2 and J is TRBJ2-1; D perhaps matches TRBD2 (5 bases). From germline, CDR1 is SGHAT and CDR2 FQNNGV. V was pared by 5 bases and J by 6 bases, with 14 bases between. The CDR3 is 14 residues long.

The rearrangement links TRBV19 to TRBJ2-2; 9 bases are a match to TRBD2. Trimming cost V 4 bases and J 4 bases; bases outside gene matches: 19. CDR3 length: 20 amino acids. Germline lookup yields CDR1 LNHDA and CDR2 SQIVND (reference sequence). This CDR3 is CASSRDPFPLLAGGTGELFF. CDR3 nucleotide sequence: TGTGCCAGTAGTAGGGATCCCTTCCCCCTACTAGCGGGTGGCACCGGGGAGCTGTTTTTT.

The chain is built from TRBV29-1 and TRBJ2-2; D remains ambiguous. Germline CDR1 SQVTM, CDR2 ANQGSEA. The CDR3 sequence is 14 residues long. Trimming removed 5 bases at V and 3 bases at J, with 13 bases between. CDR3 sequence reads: CSVQNYRDTGELFF. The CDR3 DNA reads TGCAGCGTTCAGAATTACCGGGACACCGGGGAGCTGTTTTTT.

The CDR3 coding sequence is TGTGCCAGCAGAACCACAGGGGCAACTAATGAAAAACTGTTTTTT. Protein: CASRTTGATNEKLFF. The genes are TRBV28 and TRBJ1-4; 7 nucleotides align to TRBD1. The CDR3 has 15 residues. Germline values: CDR1 MDHEN, CDR2 SYDVKM. Trimming cost V 6 bases and J 0 bases; bases outside gene matches: 4. The variable domain in full, with the rest retrieved from reference TRBV28 and TRBJ1-4, is DVKVTQSSRYLVKRTGEKVFLECVQDMDHENMFWYRQDPGLGLRLIYFSYDVKMKEKGDIPEGYSVSREKKERFSLILESASTNQTSMYLCASRTTGATNEKLFFGSGTQLSVL.

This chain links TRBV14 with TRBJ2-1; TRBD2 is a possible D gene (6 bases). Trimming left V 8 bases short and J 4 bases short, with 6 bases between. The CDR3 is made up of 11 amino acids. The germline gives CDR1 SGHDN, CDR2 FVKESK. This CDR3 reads CASGTYNEQFF. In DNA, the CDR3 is TGTGCCAGCGGGACTTACAATGAGCAGTTCTTC.

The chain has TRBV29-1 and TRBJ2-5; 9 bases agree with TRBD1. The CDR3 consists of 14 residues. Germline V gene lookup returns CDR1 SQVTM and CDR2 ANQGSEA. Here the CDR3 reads CSIGPGQGGETQYF. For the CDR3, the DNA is TGCAGTATAGGTCCGGGACAGGGCGGCGAGACCCAGTACTTC.

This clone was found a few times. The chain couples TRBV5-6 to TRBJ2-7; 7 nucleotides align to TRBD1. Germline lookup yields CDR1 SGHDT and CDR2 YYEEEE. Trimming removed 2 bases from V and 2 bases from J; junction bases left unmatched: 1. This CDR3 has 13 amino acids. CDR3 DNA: TGTGCCAGCAGCTTCGGACAGGCCTACGAGCAGTACTTC. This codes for CASSFGQAYEQYF.

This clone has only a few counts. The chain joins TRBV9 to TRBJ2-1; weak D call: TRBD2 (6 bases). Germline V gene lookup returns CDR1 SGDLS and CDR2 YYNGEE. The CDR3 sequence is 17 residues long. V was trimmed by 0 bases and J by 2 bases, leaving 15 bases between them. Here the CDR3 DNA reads TGTGCCAGCAGCGTAGGACCCCCGGAGCGGGCCTACAATGAGCAGTTCTTC. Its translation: CASSVGPPERAYNEQFF.